These T cell receptor beta chains were read from a single sample in a study of T cells in Graves' hyperthyroidism and ophthalmopathy. Via MiXCR, TCRdb re-called the multiplex PCR reads, giving one row per CDR3 protein. This sample has 690,000 or so distinct CDR3 sequences, with under 20% found just once. Sequencing input: blood. These receptors originate from a woman aged 45 to 65 with Graves' hyperthyroidism that later progressed to Graves' ophthalmopathy. Both conserved end residues are part of each CDR3. The order of the fields is V gene, D gene, clone size, J gene, CDR3 protein, CDR3 DNA. A D gene is named only where the DNA matches it firmly. Rows may omit the clone size; those that give it use once, few, many or a size class.

TRBV27,-,many,TRBJ1-6,CASRSRTEATLHF,TGTGCCAGCAGGTCCAGGACCGAGGCGACCCTCCACTTT
TRBV30,TRBD2,-,TRBJ2-1,CAWRGPGASGVLWDEQFF,TGTGCCTGGAGAGGCCCCGGGGCTAGCGGAGTTCTGTGGGATGAGCAGTTCTTC
TRBV7-9,TRBD1,few,TRBJ2-1,CASSSGDREVDNEQFF,TGTGCCAGCAGCTCGGGGGACAGGGAGGTCGACAATGAGCAGTTCTTC
TRBV3-1,-,few,TRBJ1-6,CASNPSSSYNSPLHF,TGTGCCAGCAACCCCTCGAGCTCCTATAATTCACCCCTCCACTTT
TRBV11-2,TRBD1,many,TRBJ1-6,CASSPRTGTANSPLHF,TGTGCCAGCAGCCCCAGGACCGGGACAGCAAATTCTCCCCTCCACTTT
TRBV20-1,-,many,TRBJ1-1,CSARDLRTMNTEAFF,TGCAGTGCTAGAGATCTGAGGACAATGAACACTGAAGCTTTCTTT
TRBV12-3/TRBV12-4,-,many,TRBJ2-1,CASSRHREEQFF,TGTGCCAGCAGCCGCCACAGGGAAGAGCAGTTCTTC
TRBV12-3/TRBV12-4,-,many,TRBJ1-5,CANSSIQGGQPQHF,TGTGCCAACAGTTCCATCCAGGGTGGTCAGCCCCAGCATTTT
TRBV20-1,TRBD1,many,TRBJ2-5,CSAAGTGFQETQYF,TGCAGTGCTGCCGGGACAGGGTTTCAAGAGACCCAGTACTTC
TRBV30,-,few,TRBJ2-6,CAWSVGTAGANVLTF,TGTGCCTGGAGTGTCGGTACTGCTGGGGCCAACGTCCTGACTTTC
TRBV3-1,TRBD2,-,TRBJ2-2,CASSARGGNTRELFF,TGTGCCAGCAGCGCCCGCGGGGGAAACACCCGGGAGCTGTTTTTT
TRBV28,TRBD1,-,TRBJ1-1,CASSYLNTGTANTEAFF,TGTGCCAGCAGTTACTTAAATACCGGGACAGCGAACACTGAAGCTTTCTTT
TRBV11-2,-,many,TRBJ1-2,CASSLGGQAVDGYTF,TGTGCCAGCAGCTTAGGGGGGCAGGCGGTGGATGGCTACACCTTC
TRBV6-2/TRBV6-3,TRBD1,few,TRBJ1-4,CASSYSDRGREKLFF,TGTGCCAGCAGTTACTCTGACAGGGGGCGTGAAAAACTGTTTTTT